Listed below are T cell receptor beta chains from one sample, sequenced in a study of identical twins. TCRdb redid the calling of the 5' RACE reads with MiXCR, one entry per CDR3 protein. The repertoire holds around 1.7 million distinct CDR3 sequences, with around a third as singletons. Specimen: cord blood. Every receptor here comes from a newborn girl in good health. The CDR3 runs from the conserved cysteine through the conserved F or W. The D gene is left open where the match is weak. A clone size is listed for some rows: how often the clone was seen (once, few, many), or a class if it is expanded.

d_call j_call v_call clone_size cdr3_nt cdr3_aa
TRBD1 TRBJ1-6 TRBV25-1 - TGTGCCAGCAGTGAGGCGGCAGGGGGTAATTCACCCCTCCACTTT CASSEAAGGNSPLHF
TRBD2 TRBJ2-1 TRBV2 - TGTGCCAGCAGTGAAATGGCGGGGGGGGGTGAGCAGTTCTTC CASSEMAGGGEQFF
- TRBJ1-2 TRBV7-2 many TGTGCCAGCAGCTTATTAGGCACAGATCCCTTTTATGGCTACACCTTC CASSLLGTDPFYGYTF
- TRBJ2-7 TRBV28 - TGTGCCAGCAGCACCCCCTCTCTCCCCCCCTACGAGCAGTACTTC CASSTPSLPPYEQYF
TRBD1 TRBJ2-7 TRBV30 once TGTGCCTGGAGTATTCCACAGGGGGCAACCTACGAGCAGTACTTC CAWSIPQGATYEQYF
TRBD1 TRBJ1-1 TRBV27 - TGTGCCAGCAGTCGAACAGGGGCAGGAACTGAAGCTTTCTTT CASSRTGAGTEAFF
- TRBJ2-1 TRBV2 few TGTGCCAGCAGTGAAATGCCGCCCAGGCCTTACAATGAGCAGTTCTTC CASSEMPPRPYNEQFF
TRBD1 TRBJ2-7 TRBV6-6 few TGTGCCAGCAGTGGGGGACAGTATTTTCCCTACGAGCAGTACTTC CASSGGQYFPYEQYF
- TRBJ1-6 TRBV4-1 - TGCGCCAGCAGCCACCGGGGAAGCTCCTATAATTCACCCCTCCACTTT CASSHRGSSYNSPLHF
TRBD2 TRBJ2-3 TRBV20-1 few TGCAGTGCCCCAGGACTAGCGGGATTGGATACGCAGTATTTT CSAPGLAGLDTQYF
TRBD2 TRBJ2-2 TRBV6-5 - TGTGCCAGCAGTTACTCGATGTTAGCGGGAGAACTTGCCGGGGAGCTGTTTTTT CASSYSMLAGELAGELFF
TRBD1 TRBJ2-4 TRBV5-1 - TGCGCCAGCAGCTTGAGGACAGGGGGAAACGGGCAGTACTTC CASSLRTGGNGQYF
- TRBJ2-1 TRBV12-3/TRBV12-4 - TGTGCCAGCAGTTCTCCCGTGACCTACAATGAGCAGTTCTTC CASSSPVTYNEQFF
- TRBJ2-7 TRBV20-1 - TGCAGTGCTAGACCGAATTCCTACGAGCAGTACTTC CSARPNSYEQYF
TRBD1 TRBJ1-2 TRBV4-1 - TGCGCCAGCAGCCAAGTCTGGATTCGGGACAGGAACTATGGCTACACCTTC CASSQVWIRDRNYGYTF
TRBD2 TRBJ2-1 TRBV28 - TGTGCCAGCAGTTTCTGGCCTAGCGGGAGCCTTGGAGAGCAGTTCTTC CASSFWPSGSLGEQFF
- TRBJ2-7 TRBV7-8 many TGTGCCAGCAGCTTAGGGTACGGTTACGAGCAGTACTTC CASSLGYGYEQYF
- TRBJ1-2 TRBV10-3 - TGTGCCATCAGTGAGTGGGACACCCTAAACTATGGCTACACCTTC CAISEWDTLNYGYTF
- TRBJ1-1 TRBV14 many TGTGCCAGCAGCCAAGGGGGGTTCACTGAAGCTTTCTTT CASSQGGFTEAFF
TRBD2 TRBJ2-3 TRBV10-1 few TGCGCCAGCGCGGGAGGGGGTCCCACAGATACGCAGTATTTT CASAGGGPTDTQYF
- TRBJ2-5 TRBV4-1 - TGCGCCAGCAGCCAAGGCCCGCGACAATCCCGGCAGGAGACCCAGTACTTC CASSQGPRQSRQETQYF
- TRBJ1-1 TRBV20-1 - TGCAGTGCCCCCCGTGAGCGCTACACTGAAGCTTTCTTT CSAPRERYTEAFF
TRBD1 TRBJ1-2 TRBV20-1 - TGCAGTGCTGGGATGGGACAGGGGGTTGGCTACACCTTC CSAGMGQGVGYTF
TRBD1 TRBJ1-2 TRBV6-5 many TGTGCCAGCAGTTACGGGACAGGGCCCCATAACTATGGCTACACCTTC CASSYGTGPHNYGYTF
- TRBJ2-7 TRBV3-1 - TGTGCCAGCAGCCAAGATGTAGGGGCTGGGAGAGAGCAGTACTTC CASSQDVGAGREQYF
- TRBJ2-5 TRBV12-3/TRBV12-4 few TGTGCCAGCAGTTTCGGACTGGGGGCAGAGACCCAGTACTTC CASSFGLGAETQYF
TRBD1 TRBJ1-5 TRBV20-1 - TGCAGTGCCGGGAAGGGACAGGCAGAACAGCCCCAGCATTTT CSAGKGQAEQPQHF
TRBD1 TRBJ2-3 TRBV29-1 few TGCAGCGCTGACCGGGACAGGGAGGCAGGCACAGATACGCAGTATTTT CSADRDREAGTDTQYF
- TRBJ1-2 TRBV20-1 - TGCGGGGGGGACTATGGCTACACCTTC CGGDYGYTF
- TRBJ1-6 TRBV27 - TGTGCCAGCAGTTACCAGGGTTATAATTCACCCCTCCACTTT CASSYQGYNSPLHF
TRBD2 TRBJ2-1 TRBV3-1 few TGTGCCAGCAGCCAAGGGACTAGCGGGATCGGAAATGAGCAGTTCTTC CASSQGTSGIGNEQFF
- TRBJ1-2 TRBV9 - TGTGCCAGCAGCGTAGGATCGCCTAACTATGGCTACACCTTC CASSVGSPNYGYTF
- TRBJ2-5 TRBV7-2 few TGTGCCAGCAGCTTATTCCGTCGAGAGACCCAGTACTTC CASSLFRRETQYF
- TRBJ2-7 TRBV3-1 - TGTGCCAGCAGCCTCGAATTTCGGGAGCAGTACTTC CASSLEFREQYF
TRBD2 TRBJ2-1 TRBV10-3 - TGTGTCATCAGTGTGGCCCTCCTAGCGGGATCGGGAGAGCAGTTCTTC CVISVALLAGSGEQFF
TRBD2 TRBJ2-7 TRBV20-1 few TGCAGTGCTAGAGATAGCGGGAAGTACGAGCAGTACTTC CSARDSGKYEQYF
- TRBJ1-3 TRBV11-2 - TGTGCCAGCAGCTTTCAAAACACCATATATTTT CASSFQNTIYF
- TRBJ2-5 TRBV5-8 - TGTGCCAGCAGCTTTCCACAGACTTACAATGAGCAGTACTTC CASSFPQTYNEQYF
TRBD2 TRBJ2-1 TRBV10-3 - TGTGCCATCAGTGAGGGGGCGGGGGGGCCGAATGAGCAGTTCTTC CAISEGAGGPNEQFF
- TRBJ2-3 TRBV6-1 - TGTGCCAGCAGTGAACCGGCTCGGGATACGCAGTATTTT CASSEPARDTQYF